These 11 T cell receptor beta chains share one sample of origin, sequenced in a study of T cells in Graves' hyperthyroidism and ophthalmopathy. The CDR3 regions of TCR beta were amplified from RNA transcripts. HTBI primers drove first-round RT-PCR of the TCR CDR3. TCRdb re-analysed the multiplex PCR reads in MiXCR, keeping a single row per CDR3 protein. The sample includes fewer than 500,000 distinct CDR3 sequences, approximately 15% of them seen just once. The sequencing input was blood. The receptors were sampled from a man younger than 40 with Graves' hyperthyroidism that later progressed to Graves' ophthalmopathy.

This chain joins TRBV18 and TRBJ1-5; 11 bases agree with TRBD1. The J segment lost 4 bases and the V segment lost 2 bases, leaving 4 bases of the junction unmatched. Germline values: CDR1 KGHSH, CDR2 LQKENI. The CDR3 totals 16 residues. CDR3 nucleotide sequence: TGTGCCAGCTCACCAGGGGGGACAGGGGGGAATCAGCCCCAGCATTTT. It encodes CASSPGGTGGNQPQHF.

This clonotype was recorded at least ten times. The chain joins TRBV20-1 to TRBJ1-5; a possible D gene is TRBD1 (6 bases). In germline, CDR1 is DFQATT, CDR2 SNEGSKA (reference sequence). CDR3 length: 13 amino acids. The V end was cut by 5 bases, the J end by 3 bases, with 11 bases between. CDR3 bases: TGCAGTGCTCTATGGACAGTCAATCAGCCCCAGCATTTT. Its translation is CSALWTVNQPQHF.

This clonotype was observed a few times. The chain couples TRBV7-3 to TRBJ2-7; D is perhaps TRBD1 (6 bases). This CDR3 comprises 15 residues. V gave up 1 base and J gave up 2 bases, with 12 bases separating them. The germline V gene has CDR1 SGHTA and CDR2 FQGTGA. The CDR3 DNA follows: TGTGCCAGCAGCTTAATAAGGACAGATACCTACGAGCAGTACTTC. Its translation: CASSLIRTDTYEQYF.

CDR3 in amino acids: CATSDTRRTPQSATDTQYF. The CDR3 DNA is TGTGCCACCAGTGATACGCGCCGGACACCTCAATCGGCAACAGATACGCAGTATTTT. V gene TRBV24-1 combines with J gene TRBJ2-3; possible D gene TRBD1, 5 bases. From germline, CDR1 is KGHDR and CDR2 SFDVKD. V lost 3 bases, J lost 3 bases, and 24 bases lay in between. The CDR3 loop spans 19 amino acids.

This clonotype was seen only once. The rearrangement uses TRBV7-6 and TRBJ1-2; 10 bases align to TRBD1. V lost 5 bases, J lost 7 bases, and 10 bases stayed unmatched. The CDR3 has 15 residues. Germline loops: CDR1 SGHVS, CDR2 FNYEAQ. CDR3 DNA: TGTGCCAGCAGCCCCGGGACAGGGGATCATAGTGGCTACACCTTC. Protein: CASSPGTGDHSGYTF. Full variable domain (outside the CDR3, taken from reference TRBV7-6 and TRBJ1-2): GAGVSQSPRYKVTKRGQDVALRCDPISGHVSLYWYRQALGQGPEFLTYFNYEAQQDKSGLPNDRFSAERPEGSISTLTIQRTEQRDSAMYRCASSPGTGDHSGYTFGSGTRLTVV.

Ten or more counts support this clonotype. The CDR3 DNA reads as TGTGCCAGCAGCCATACGGACAGGGTGACAGATACGCAGTATTTT. Its translation is CASSHTDRVTDTQYF. The chain employs TRBV3-1 and TRBJ2-3; the match to TRBD1 covers 8 bases. The germline gives CDR1 LGHDT, CDR2 YNNKEL (reference sequence). CDR3 length: 15 residues. V trimming: 3 bases; J trimming: 3 bases; junction bases outside the gene matches: 5.

The CDR3 reads CSARKGYEQYF. CDR3 nucleotides: TGCAGTGCTAGAAAAGGCTACGAGCAGTACTTC. This chain connects TRBV20-1 to TRBJ2-7; D unresolved. CDR3 size: 11 residues. From germline, CDR1 is DFQATT and CDR2 SNEGSKA (reference sequence). V was trimmed by 2 bases and J by 3 bases, leaving 5 bases between them.

This clonotype occurred many times. V gene TRBV7-2 combines with J gene TRBJ2-5; TRBD1 is a possible D gene (5 bases). CDR3 length: 13 amino acids. Germline CDR1 reads SGHTA; CDR2 reads FQGNSA. The V end lost 6 bases, the J end lost 5 bases, and 13 bases lay between the germline ends. The CDR3 DNA sequence: TGTGCCAGCAGTATTGGGGCTGTTGAGACCCAGTACTTC. Translated: CASSIGAVETQYF.

This clonotype was seen ten or more times. The V gene is TRBV12-3 or TRBV12-4, the J gene TRBJ1-1; D is unresolved. With 3 bases removed from V and 4 bases from J, the gap between germline ends came to 15 bases. The CDR3 runs 15 residues. The CDR3 sequence is CASSLALSGLTEAFF. CDR3 bases: TGTGCCAGCAGTTTGGCCTTATCAGGACTCACTGAAGCTTTCTTT.

This clonotype was observed a handful of times. The gene calls are TRBV20-1 and TRBJ1-6; D not certain. Trimming took off 6 bases at V and 10 bases at J, with 19 bases between the two ends. CDR3 size: 14 residues. Germline CDR1 DFQATT, CDR2 SNEGSKA (reference sequence). The chain's CDR3 is CSARLDLGRSPLHF. The CDR3 nucleotides read TGCAGTGCCCGCCTAGATTTAGGCAGGTCACCCCTCCACTTT.

This clonotype appeared a few times. This CDR3 reads CASSLVSYANTGELFF. DNA of the CDR3: TGCGCCAGCAGCTTGGTTTCGTATGCGAACACCGGGGAGCTGTTTTTT. The V gene is TRBV5-1, the J gene TRBJ2-2; D not resolved. V gave up 0 bases and J gave up 0 bases, with 9 bases separating them. This CDR3 comprises 16 residues. Germline lookup yields CDR1 SGHRS and CDR2 YFSETQ.